Below are 9 T cell receptor beta chains sequenced from a single sample in a study of beta chain features in type 1 diabetes. All of the isolated RNA was reverse transcribed, so expressed TCRB transcripts were sequenced. The protocol was immunoSEQ multiplex PCR, while the TCRdb copy is restricted to in-frame clones and leaves out a portion. Here the sample spans under 900,000 clones, roughly a sixth being singletons. The source material was naive CD4+ T cells from blood. Source of these receptors: a woman aged 18 to 35 in good health.

The rearrangement links TRBV7-2 to TRBJ2-7; no definite D call. The CDR3 contains 12 residues. V gave up 5 bases and J gave up 3 bases, with 8 bases separating them. Germline lookup yields CDR1 SGHTA and CDR2 FQGNSA. The CDR3 sequence is CASSRTNYEQYF. The CDR3 region has the DNA TGTGCCAGCAGCCGGACCAACTACGAGCAGTACTTC.

This sequence joins TRBV5-6 and TRBJ2-3; 8 nucleotides match TRBD2. From germline, CDR1 is SGHDT and CDR2 YYEEEE. V shed 6 bases and J 14 bases; nucleotides not matched to a gene: 8. The CDR3 is 11 residues long. The CDR3 here is CASTWGLELYF. The CDR3 region has the DNA TGTGCCAGCACCTGGGGACTAGAGTTGTATTTT.

The sample holds a few counts of this clone. The chain has TRBV25-1 and TRBJ2-7, with 9 bases that match TRBD1. Germline V gene lookup returns CDR1 MGHDK and CDR2 SYGVNS. V was pared by 6 bases and J by 5 bases, with 5 bases of the junction left unmatched. The CDR3 loop spans 13 amino acids. The CDR3 loop reads CASRGTGLDEQYF. CDR3 coding DNA: TGTGCCAGCAGAGGGACAGGGCTCGACGAGCAGTACTTC.

The chain recombines TRBV6-6 with TRBJ2-1, with 10 bases aligning to TRBD2. Germline V gene lookup returns CDR1 MNHNY and CDR2 SVGAGI (reference sequence). The ends lost 7 bases at V and 4 bases at J; junction bases unmatched: 4. This CDR3 has 14 amino acids. The CDR3 DNA follows: TGTGCCAGCATTAGGACTAGCGGATACAATGAGCAGTTCTTC. Protein: CASIRTSGYNEQFF.

A note on this clone: Other DNA variants within this sample encode the same CDR3. This chain links TRBV7-8 with TRBJ1-1; possibly TRBD1 for D (6 bases). Germline assignment: CDR1 SGHVS and CDR2 FQNEAQ. The CDR3 is made up of 15 amino acids. The V end lost 5 bases, the J end lost 1 base, and 14 bases lay between the germline ends. The CDR3 region has the DNA TGTGCCAGCAGCCGAGGAATGACAGGGAACACTGAAGCTTTCTTT. It specifies CASSRGMTGNTEAFF.

This clone was seen only a few times. The chain links TRBV13 to TRBJ2-7, with 7 positions matching TRBD1. This CDR3 region has 14 residues. J was trimmed by 2 bases and V by 5 bases; bases with no gene match: 6. Germline lookup yields CDR1 PRHDT and CDR2 FYEKMQ (reference sequence). The CDR3 nucleotides are TGTGCCAGCAGCCTCCGGGACAGCACCTACGAGCAGTACTTC. Translation gives CASSLRDSTYEQYF.

This chain uses TRBV18 with TRBJ2-4, with 7 bases aligning to TRBD1. The V and J ends lost 3 bases and 0 bases, in that order; junction bases with no gene match: 5. Germline CDR1 is KGHSH and CDR2 is LQKENI. This CDR3 is 16 amino acids long. In DNA, the CDR3 is TGTGCCAGCTCACCGGGACAGCTACTAGCCAAAAACATTCAGTACTTC. Translating gives CASSPGQLLAKNIQYF.

The chain has TRBV5-1 and TRBJ2-3, with 8 bases matching TRBD2. J gave up 7 bases and V 2 bases, and 9 bases lay outside the gene matches. This CDR3 is built from 15 residues. Per germline, CDR1 SGHRS and CDR2 YFSETQ. In DNA, the CDR3 is TGCGCCAGCAGCTTTACTAGCGGAGGAGGGCATACGCAGTATTTT. It codes for CASSFTSGGGHTQYF.

The chain is built from TRBV15 and TRBJ1-5; D gene unclear. Germline CDR1 is LNHNV and CDR2 is YYDKDF (reference sequence). V lost 0 bases and J 5 bases, leaving 11 bases between the germline ends. This CDR3 contains 15 residues. The CDR3 is CATSRDDGVDQPQHF. The CDR3 bases are TGTGCCACCAGCAGAGATGATGGGGTGGATCAGCCCCAGCATTTT.